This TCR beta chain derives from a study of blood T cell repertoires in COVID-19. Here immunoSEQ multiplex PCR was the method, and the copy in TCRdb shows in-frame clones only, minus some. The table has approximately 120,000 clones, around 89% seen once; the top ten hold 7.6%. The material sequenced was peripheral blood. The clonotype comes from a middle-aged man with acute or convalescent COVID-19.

The chain's CDR3 is CASSTGRESNEQFF. In DNA form, the CDR3 reads TGTGCCAGCAGCACAGGGAGGGAGAGCAATGAGCAGTTCTTC. The chain uses TRBV6-5 and TRBJ2-1, with D possibly being TRBD2 (7 bases). The CDR3 is 14 residues long. The ends were cut back, 6 bases at V and 6 bases at J, with 15 bases in the middle. Germline CDR1 is MNHEY and CDR2 is SVGAGI.